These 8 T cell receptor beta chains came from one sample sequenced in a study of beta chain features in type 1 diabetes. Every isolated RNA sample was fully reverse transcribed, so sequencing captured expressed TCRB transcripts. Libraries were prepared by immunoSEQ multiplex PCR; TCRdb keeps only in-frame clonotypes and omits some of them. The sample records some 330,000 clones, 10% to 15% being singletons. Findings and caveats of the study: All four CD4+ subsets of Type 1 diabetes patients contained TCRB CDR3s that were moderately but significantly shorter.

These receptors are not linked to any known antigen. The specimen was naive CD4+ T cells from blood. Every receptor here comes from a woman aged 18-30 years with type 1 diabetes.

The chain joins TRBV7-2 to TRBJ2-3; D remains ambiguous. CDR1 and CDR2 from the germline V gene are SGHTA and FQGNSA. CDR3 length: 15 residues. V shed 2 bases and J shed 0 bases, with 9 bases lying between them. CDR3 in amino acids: CASSLSTSSTDTQYF. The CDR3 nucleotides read TGTGCCAGCAGCTTATCTACCTCCAGCACAGATACGCAGTATTTT. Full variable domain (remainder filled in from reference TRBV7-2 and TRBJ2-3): GAGVSQSPSNKVTEKGKDVELRCDPISGHTALYWYRQSLGQGLEFLIYFQGNSAPDKSGLPSDRFSAERTGGSVSTLTIQRTQQEDSAVYLCASSLSTSSTDTQYFGPGTRLTVL.

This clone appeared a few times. This chain's CDR3 is CASSLDGTSSYEQYF. The CDR3 region has the DNA TGCGCCAGCAGCTTGGATGGGACATCCTCCTACGAGCAGTACTTC. This chain joins TRBV5-1 and TRBJ2-7; D is perhaps TRBD1 (6 bases). Germline lookup yields CDR1 SGHRS and CDR2 YFSETQ. The ends were cut back, 0 bases at V and 0 bases at J, with 10 bases in the middle. This CDR3 is built from 15 residues.

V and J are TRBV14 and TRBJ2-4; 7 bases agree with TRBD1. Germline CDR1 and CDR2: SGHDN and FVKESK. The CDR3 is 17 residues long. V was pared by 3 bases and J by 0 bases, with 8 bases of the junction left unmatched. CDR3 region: CASSHKGDRLAKNIQYF. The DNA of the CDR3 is TGTGCCAGCAGCCACAAGGGGGACAGACTAGCCAAAAACATTCAGTACTTC.

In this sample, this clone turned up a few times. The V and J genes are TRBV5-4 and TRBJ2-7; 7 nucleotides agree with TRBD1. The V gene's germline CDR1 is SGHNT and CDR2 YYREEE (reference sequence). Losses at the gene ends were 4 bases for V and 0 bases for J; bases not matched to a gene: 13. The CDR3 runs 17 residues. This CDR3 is CASSKTRTGTSSYEQYF. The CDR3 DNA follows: TGTGCCAGCAGCAAAACAAGGACAGGAACGAGCTCCTACGAGCAGTACTTC.

The CDR3 protein is CASSYDNFVYGYTF. CDR3 sequence (DNA): TGTGCCAGCAGTTACGACAATTTTGTCTATGGCTACACCTTC. The chain carries TRBV6-5 and TRBJ1-2; D is ambiguous. The CDR3 sequence is 14 residues long. The germline V gene encodes CDR1 MNHEY and CDR2 SVGAGI. Trimming took off 2 bases at V and 4 bases at J, with 11 bases between the two ends.

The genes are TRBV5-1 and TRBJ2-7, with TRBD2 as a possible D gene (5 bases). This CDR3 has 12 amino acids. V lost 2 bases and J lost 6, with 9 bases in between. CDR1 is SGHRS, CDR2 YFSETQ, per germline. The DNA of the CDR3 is TGCGCCAGCAGCTTCGGGCGGGTCGAGCAGTACTTC. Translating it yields CASSFGRVEQYF.

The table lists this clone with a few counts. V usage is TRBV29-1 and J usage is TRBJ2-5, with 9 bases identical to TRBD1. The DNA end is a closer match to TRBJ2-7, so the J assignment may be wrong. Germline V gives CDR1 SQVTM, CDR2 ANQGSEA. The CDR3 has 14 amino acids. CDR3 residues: CSVGSGTGSHEQYF. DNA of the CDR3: TGCAGCGTTGGAAGTGGGACAGGGAGCCACGAGCAGTACTTC.

For the CDR3, the DNA is TGTGCCCCGAAGCCAGGGGGGAGCTATGGCTACACCTTC. This gives the protein CAPKPGGSYGYTF. The rearrangement uses TRBV27 and TRBJ1-2, with 7 bases fitting TRBD1. Germline CDR1 and CDR2: MNHEY and SMNVEV (reference sequence). Germline trimming cut 11 bases from V and 4 bases from J; bases unmatched to any gene: 10. The CDR3 sequence is 13 residues long.